This TCR beta chain was retrieved from a study of control samples from healthy donors and cancer patients. V gave up 4 bases and J gave up 1 base, with 16 bases separating them. The germline V gene encodes CDR1 MNHEY and CDR2 SMNVEV (reference sequence). The CDR3 length is 16 residues. Sequenced by immunoSEQ multiplex PCR; TCRdb stores in-frame clones only, minus some. The data contain about 65,000 clones, roughly nine tenths of them singletons. J is TRBJ1-1 and V is TRBV27; D is unclear. The source of this sequence is a woman aged 45-65 years with colorectal cancer. Sequencing was performed on PBMCs. CDR3 sequence: CASSSGRVRGNTEAFF. CDR3 nucleotide sequence: TGTGCCAGCAGTTCCGGCCGAGTTCGGGGGAACACTGAAGCTTTCTTT.